This T cell receptor (beta chain) was profiled in a study of prognosis after radiotherapy for stage I lung cancer. Study background: Under 15 of the patients were found to have newly diagnosed primary stage I lung tumors, and roughly five were living with oligometastatic NSCLC after surgical resection of the primary tumor. Alongside stereotactic body radiotherapy, concurrent therapy was given to no patient.

The CDR3 spans 14 residues. Trimming cost V 3 bases and J 5 bases, with 11 bases left between them. The V gene's germline CDR1 is MNHEY and CDR2 SMNVEV (reference sequence). There are many counts of this clonotype. What it recognizes is unknown. Two-round multiplex PCR, the amplification method, yielded TCR beta CDR3 from genomic DNA. Primers specific to each TRBV and TRBJ gene were used in first-round PCR. TCRdb ran MiXCR on the multiplex PCR reads and lists one entry per CDR3 protein. Of about 19,000 distinct CDR3 sequences detected, over 25% appear once; the ten largest clones hold 22%. Study results and limitations: Tumor specificity of expanded TCR clones went undetermined. Shannon entropy after stereotactic body radiation therapy was lower in patients who developed distant metastases.

The chain employs TRBV27 and TRBJ1-5, with D unresolved. The sequence derives from a donor aged 50 or older with non-small cell lung cancer. Source: PBMCs, taken before or after stereotactic body radiation therapy (not recorded which). CDR3 DNA: TGTGCCAGCAGTTTCGACGGTACTTATCAGCCCCAGCATTTT. Translating it yields CASSFDGTYQPQHF.